Listed below are T cell receptor beta chains from one sample, sequenced in a study of shared clonotypes between healthy human individuals. Sequencing used immunoSEQ multiplex PCR; TCRdb keeps in-frame clones, though not all of them. Of some 1.1 million clones in the sample, about 72% are singletons; the top ten hold roughly 0.9%. Sequencing was carried out using memory CD4+ T cells from PBMCs. The receptors were gathered from a man between 18 and 29 years old in good health. Some clones in this sample may be carry-over from other donors' samples. The CDR3 runs from the conserved cysteine through the conserved F or W. Fields, in order: J gene, D gene, V gene, clone size, CDR3 protein, CDR3 DNA. D genes are given only for firm matches. Clone size appears in some rows only: once, few, many, or a class for an expanded clone.

J gene: TRBJ2-5
D gene: NA
V gene: TRBV7-8
clone size: NA
CDR3 protein: CASSLGQQETQYF
CDR3 DNA: TGTGCCAGCAGCTTAGGACAGCAAGAGACCCAGTACTTC

J gene: TRBJ1-2
D gene: TRBD1
V gene: TRBV7-2
clone size: NA
CDR3 protein: CASSLQGAANYGYTF
CDR3 DNA: TGTGCCAGCAGCTTACAGGGGGCGGCTAACTATGGCTACACCTTC

J gene: TRBJ2-3
D gene: TRBD2
V gene: TRBV11-2
clone size: NA
CDR3 protein: CASSRLAGGITDTQYF
CDR3 DNA: TGTGCCAGCAGCCGACTAGCGGGAGGGATCACAGATACGCAGTATTTT

J gene: TRBJ1-1
D gene: TRBD1
V gene: TRBV12-5
clone size: NA
CDR3 protein: CASGWGDRNTEAFF
CDR3 DNA: TGTGCTAGTGGGTGGGGGGACAGGAACACTGAAGCTTTCTTT

J gene: TRBJ2-3
D gene: NA
V gene: TRBV13
clone size: NA
CDR3 protein: CASSLRRTLGTDTQYF
CDR3 DNA: TGTGCCAGCAGCTTAAGACGGACTCTAGGCACAGATACGCAGTATTTT

J gene: TRBJ1-5
D gene: NA
V gene: TRBV30
clone size: NA
CDR3 protein: CAWSMAAGNQPQHF
CDR3 DNA: TGTGCCTGGAGTATGGCGGCTGGAAATCAGCCCCAGCATTTT

J gene: TRBJ2-2
D gene: TRBD1
V gene: TRBV6-5
clone size: NA
CDR3 protein: CASTQGANTGELFF
CDR3 DNA: TGTGCCAGCACACAGGGGGCGAACACCGGGGAGCTGTTTTTT

J gene: TRBJ1-3
D gene: NA
V gene: TRBV5-1
clone size: NA
CDR3 protein: CASSLGVSDGNTIYF
CDR3 DNA: TGCGCCAGCAGCTTAGGAGTATCGGATGGAAACACCATATATTTT

J gene: TRBJ2-1
D gene: TRBD2
V gene: TRBV2
clone size: NA
CDR3 protein: CASAREVSWNEQFF
CDR3 DNA: TGTGCCAGCGCCCGGGAGGTCTCTTGGAATGAGCAGTTCTTC

J gene: TRBJ1-2
D gene: TRBD1
V gene: TRBV6-6
clone size: NA
CDR3 protein: CASGQGQLFAGYTF
CDR3 DNA: TGTGCCAGTGGACAGGGGCAACTATTTGCGGGCTACACCTTC

J gene: TRBJ1-3
D gene: NA
V gene: TRBV29-1
clone size: NA
CDR3 protein: CSVVANSGNTIYF
CDR3 DNA: TGCAGCGTTGTGGCCAACTCTGGAAACACCATATATTTT

J gene: TRBJ1-2
D gene: NA
V gene: TRBV5-8
clone size: few
CDR3 protein: CASSGTRTGYTF
CDR3 DNA: TGTGCCAGCAGCGGAACAAGGACAGGCTACACCTTC

J gene: TRBJ2-1
D gene: NA
V gene: TRBV28
clone size: NA
CDR3 protein: CAILGQPYNEQFF
CDR3 DNA: TGTGCCATTCTTGGGCAGCCCTACAATGAGCAGTTCTTC

J gene: TRBJ2-5
D gene: NA
V gene: TRBV19
clone size: once
CDR3 protein: CASSIVQGRRTQYF
CDR3 DNA: TGTGCCAGTAGTATAGTACAGGGCCGAAGGACCCAGTACTTC

J gene: TRBJ2-3
D gene: NA
V gene: TRBV15
clone size: NA
CDR3 protein: CATGLAATDTQYF
CDR3 DNA: TGTGCCACCGGATTGGCAGCCACAGATACGCAGTATTTT

J gene: TRBJ2-1
D gene: NA
V gene: TRBV12-5
clone size: NA
CDR3 protein: CASCQDYNEQFF
CDR3 DNA: TGTGCTAGCTGTCAGGACTACAATGAGCAGTTCTTC

J gene: TRBJ2-5
D gene: NA
V gene: TRBV11-1
clone size: NA
CDR3 protein: CASSLNRAGQETQYF
CDR3 DNA: TGTGCCAGCAGCTTAAATAGAGCGGGTCAAGAGACCCAGTACTTC

J gene: TRBJ2-1
D gene: NA
V gene: TRBV7-3
clone size: NA
CDR3 protein: CASSFLMVSEQFF
CDR3 DNA: TGTGCCAGCAGTTTTCTAATGGTCAGTGAGCAGTTCTTC

J gene: TRBJ1-4
D gene: NA
V gene: TRBV6-1
clone size: NA
CDR3 protein: CASTPGTTNEKLFF
CDR3 DNA: TGTGCCAGCACACCCGGGACGACAAATGAAAAACTGTTTTTT

J gene: TRBJ1-1
D gene: NA
V gene: TRBV29-1
clone size: NA
CDR3 protein: CSVAGPGGLNTEAFF
CDR3 DNA: TGCAGCGTTGCCGGTCCGGGGGGCCTGAACACTGAAGCTTTCTTT

J gene: TRBJ2-7
D gene: NA
V gene: TRBV5-6
clone size: NA
CDR3 protein: CASSLYAGTEQYF
CDR3 DNA: TGTGCCAGCAGCTTGTATGCTGGGACCGAGCAGTACTTC

J gene: TRBJ2-1
D gene: TRBD1
V gene: TRBV19
clone size: few
CDR3 protein: CASSPRPGTAYNEQFF
CDR3 DNA: TGTGCCAGTAGCCCTCGACCGGGGACAGCCTACAATGAGCAGTTCTTC

J gene: TRBJ2-1
D gene: NA
V gene: TRBV7-3
clone size: NA
CDR3 protein: CASSLGGQLTEQFF
CDR3 DNA: TGTGCCAGCAGCTTAGGGGGGCAGCTTACTGAGCAGTTCTTC

J gene: TRBJ2-7
D gene: TRBD2
V gene: TRBV4-1
clone size: NA
CDR3 protein: CASSRRGDSYEQYF
CDR3 DNA: TGCGCCAGCAGTCGCCGGGGGGACTCCTACGAGCAGTACTTC

J gene: TRBJ2-2
D gene: NA
V gene: TRBV28
clone size: NA
CDR3 protein: CASSTDSGFGELFF
CDR3 DNA: TGTGCCAGCAGTACAGACAGCGGATTCGGGGAGCTGTTTTTT

J gene: TRBJ2-7
D gene: TRBD1
V gene: TRBV2
clone size: NA
CDR3 protein: CASSKDRGGEQYF
CDR3 DNA: TGTGCCAGCAGCAAGGACAGGGGAGGGGAGCAGTACTTC

J gene: TRBJ2-7
D gene: NA
V gene: TRBV5-5
clone size: NA
CDR3 protein: CASSLDSGFYYEQYF
CDR3 DNA: TGTGCCAGCAGCTTGGATTCAGGGTTTTACTACGAGCAGTACTTC

J gene: TRBJ1-1
D gene: NA
V gene: TRBV7-9
clone size: few
CDR3 protein: CASTTGDTEAFF
CDR3 DNA: TGTGCCAGCACCACGGGGGACACTGAAGCTTTCTTT

J gene: TRBJ1-2
D gene: NA
V gene: TRBV10-3
clone size: NA
CDR3 protein: CAISGQPNYGYTF
CDR3 DNA: TGTGCCATCAGTGGACAGCCAAACTATGGCTACACCTTC

J gene: TRBJ2-1
D gene: NA
V gene: TRBV18
clone size: NA
CDR3 protein: CASSPDRHNEQFF
CDR3 DNA: TGTGCCAGCTCACCGGACAGACACAATGAGCAGTTCTTC

J gene: TRBJ2-7
D gene: TRBD1
V gene: TRBV14
clone size: once
CDR3 protein: CASSLGTGGRLGEQYF
CDR3 DNA: TGTGCCAGCAGCCTCGGGACAGGGGGCCGGTTAGGCGAGCAGTACTTC

J gene: TRBJ1-1
D gene: TRBD1
V gene: TRBV28
clone size: many
CDR3 protein: CATLNGWTGGPMNTEAFF
CDR3 DNA: TGTGCCACCCTTAATGGGTGGACAGGGGGCCCCATGAACACTGAAGCTTTCTTT

J gene: TRBJ1-2
D gene: NA
V gene: TRBV7-2
clone size: NA
CDR3 protein: CASSLLDPASSLGYTF
CDR3 DNA: TGTGCCAGCAGCTTACTTGACCCGGCATCTTCCCTTGGCTACACCTTC

J gene: TRBJ2-7
D gene: TRBD2
V gene: TRBV18
clone size: NA
CDR3 protein: CASSRTSTGGQDEQYF
CDR3 DNA: TGTGCCAGCTCACGGACCTCGACGGGGGGGCAGGACGAGCAGTACTTC

J gene: TRBJ1-2
D gene: NA
V gene: TRBV20-1
clone size: NA
CDR3 protein: CSARVKASRTF
CDR3 DNA: TGCAGTGCTAGGGTCAAGGCCTCTAGGACCTTC

J gene: TRBJ2-3
D gene: TRBD2
V gene: TRBV27
clone size: many
CDR3 protein: CASWAGGTDTQYF
CDR3 DNA: TGTGCCAGCTGGGCGGGGGGCACAGATACGCAGTATTTT

J gene: TRBJ1-2
D gene: TRBD1
V gene: TRBV5-6
clone size: NA
CDR3 protein: CASRPLRQGVNGYTF
CDR3 DNA: TGTGCCAGCCGCCCCCTAAGACAGGGAGTAAATGGCTACACCTTC

J gene: TRBJ2-2
D gene: NA
V gene: TRBV9
clone size: NA
CDR3 protein: CASSVAGRARTGELFF
CDR3 DNA: TGTGCCAGCAGCGTAGCTGGCCGGGCCAGGACCGGGGAGCTGTTTTTT

J gene: TRBJ1-4
D gene: NA
V gene: TRBV19
clone size: few
CDR3 protein: CASSMAAKGREKLFF
CDR3 DNA: TGTGCCAGTAGTATGGCCGCGAAGGGTCGCGAAAAACTGTTTTTT

J gene: TRBJ2-1
D gene: NA
V gene: TRBV28
clone size: NA
CDR3 protein: CAITSTRRDYNEQFF
CDR3 DNA: TGTGCCATAACCTCGACGCGGCGGGACTACAATGAGCAGTTCTTC